The following is a TCR beta chain sequence with its context. These data come from a study of blood T cells in healthy people across ages. CDR3 length: 16 residues. V shed 4 bases, J shed 7 bases, and the junction held 12 bases outside the gene matches. A sample-barcoded 5' primer and a J-beta primer mix were used in a second PCR of roughly 6 to 11 cycles. TCRdb itself ran the 5' RACE reads through MiXCR, one entry per CDR3 protein. This repertoire shows some 1.5 million distinct CDR3 sequences, roughly 28% found once; its top ten account for 7% to 9%. J is TRBJ2-1 and V is TRBV12-3 or TRBV12-4, with 8 nucleotides matching TRBD1. The sequence came from a woman under 40 in good health. Material for sequencing was blood. CDR3 sequence reads: CASSSVQGAPLNEQFF. DNA for the CDR3: TGTGCCAGCAGTTCCGTCCAGGGGGCGCCTTTGAATGAGCAGTTCTTC.